The source of this TCR beta chain is a study of T cells in Graves' hyperthyroidism and ophthalmopathy (dated by TCRdb to the late 2010s). Study-wide context: Peripheral blood was sampled at the time of initial diagnosis, prior to any treatment. The paper reports TCR Vbeta CDR3 sequencing of approximately 130 peripheral blood samples: around 45 ophthalmopathy, roughly 74 hyperthyroidism and approximately 17 progressor patients. A discovery cohort of about 95 patients, 43 with Graves' ophthalmopathy and 55 to 65 with stable Graves' hyperthyroidism, was used to find distinguishing TCR V-J signatures. In addition, the study compared T-cell repertoires in thyroid tissue and in blood from roughly 6 Graves' hyperthyroidism patients. The approximately 90 discovery patients were divided at random into training and test sets in a 7:3 ratio. After sampling, hyperthyroidism patients received methimazole starting at 30 mg daily, and ophthalmopathy patients received high-dose intravenous methylprednisolone. Whether ophthalmopathy could be predicted prospectively was tested in an independent validation cohort made up of fewer than 20 hyperthyroidism patients plus 17 patients who later progressed to ophthalmopathy.

The TCR beta CDR3 regions were amplified from RNA transcripts. For the first round of RT-PCR on the TCR CDR3, the HTBI primer set was used together with the Qiagen OneStep RT-PCR kit. The libraries were constructed in a second round of multiplex PCR and then size-selected and purified. Sequencing of the libraries was done on an Illumina HiSeq2000 using paired-end 100 bp reads. Per the source publication's procedure: SOAPnuke was used to process the raw data, with reads discarded if the reads contained adapters or uncalled bases, had a mean Phred below 15, or lacked an exact constant-primer or identifier match. COPE v1.2.5 was used to merge high-quality paired reads, and clonotypes were defined as unique nucleotide sequences. MiTCR v1.1 was used to align clonotypes to the IMGT TRBV, TRBD and TRBJ reference segments. Only V-J combinations with frequency above 0.0001, covering about 99% of repertoires, were analysed. A TCS score was defined as the ratio between F50 (clonal expansion) and ExV (chaos), using BLOSUM62-based TCRdist between CDR3 peptides within each V-J. Welch's t-statistics and random forest reduced 514 V-J features to 13, which were used in a naive Bayes classifier (R e1071). The public sequencing data were trimmed at Q25 with fastp and processed into clonotypes with MiXCR by TCRdb, which kept only in-frame beta chains. Each record represents a unique CDR3 protein, reported with the most common genes and DNA among its rows. It is TCRdb's table, rather than the study itself, that gives the V and J calls and clone size. Recorded for this sample are over 350,000 distinct CDR3 sequences; less than 20% of them occurred a single time. 35% to 50% of the sample comes from the top ten.

CDR1 and CDR2 (SGHTA, FQGNSA) derive from the germline V gene. V drops 6 bases and J drops 3 bases, leaving 15 bases in between. The CDR3 numbers 14 residues from cysteine through phenylalanine. CDR3 DNA is the only sequence kept; it has 42 bases, read in frame from the first base. This clonotype was observed at least ten times. Which antigen it targets is not known. Per-base quality was not reported, and no clone a single base away is much larger than it. Moderately to severely active disease, a Clinical Activity Score of at least 3, a NOSPECS grade of at least 4, and a duration under 3 months were present in ophthalmopathy patients. Exclusion was applied to patients with uncontrolled infections, other autoimmune diseases, pregnancy or lactation. Diagnoses were based on clinical symptoms, serum thyroxine and TRAb, thyroid ultrasound and orbital computed tomography. PBMCs were separated from roughly 10 ml of fresh peripheral blood using Ficoll-Paque density gradient centrifugation. Total RNA was extracted with Trizol reagent, and quality was checked on an Agilent 2100 Bioanalyzer.

On the study overall, not on this receptor specifically: Most expanded thyroid clonotypes (frequency above 0.001) were also detected in blood, suggesting blood repertoires may reflect thyroid immune responses. During validation, the model predicted progression to ophthalmopathy a median of approximately 7 months ahead of onset, with more than 55% sensitivity and under 85% specificity. No statistical method was used to fix the sample size in advance, and group allocation was not hidden from the investigators. Ophthalmopathy was separated from stable hyperthyroidism by a 13 V-J signature model, with approximately 89% sensitivity and about 81% specificity obtained in cross-validation and 80%/75% obtained in testing.

The chain couples TRBV7-2 to TRBJ2-7; the D gene is perhaps TRBD2, on 6 matching bases. The receptor was derived from a man aged 18 to 29 with Graves' ophthalmopathy. The specimen sequenced was blood. The DNA sequence follows: TGTGCCAGCAGACCTGGAGGGGCAGACTACGAGCAGTACTTC. Its translation reads: CASRPGGADYEQYF.